These 12 T cell receptor beta chains were all obtained from the same sample, sequenced in a study of molecular identifiers for immune sequencing clone quantification. Using its own MiXCR run on the PCR reads, TCRdb lists one record per CDR3 protein. This sample has about 100,000 distinct CDR3 sequences; under 40% occur once, and the top ten carry around a tenth. Sequenced: naive CD8+ T cells from blood, with Jurkat cell RNA spiked in. Specified subset: FACS-sorted CD8+CD4-CCR7+CD45RA+ naive T cells. These TCRs come from a human donor in good health. Some libraries in this study had Jurkat cell RNA spiked in.

The table lists this clonotype with a few counts. The DNA for the CDR3 is TGCGCCAGCAGTACAGGCGCAACTAATGAAAAACTGTTTTTT. Translating it yields CASSTGATNEKLFF. The chain has TRBV23-1 and TRBJ1-4, with D maybe TRBD1 (5 bases). TRBV23-1 falls under the ORF class, with uncertain function. This CDR3 has 14 residues. V gave up 5 bases and J gave up 0 bases, with 7 bases separating them.

The V and J genes are TRBV28 and TRBJ2-7; no reliable D call. CDR1 is MDHEN, CDR2 SYDVKM, per germline. CDR3 length equals 14 residues. Trimming stripped 4 bases from V and 3 bases from J, with 13 bases between. The CDR3 loop reads CASSSRSLYYEQYF. The CDR3 DNA reads TGTGCCAGCAGTTCGCGTTCCCTTTACTACGAGCAGTACTTC.

This rearrangement joins TRBV7-9 to TRBJ2-2, with D perhaps matching TRBD1 (6 bases). The V end lost 5 bases, the J end lost 4 bases, and 17 bases lay between the germline ends. Germline CDR1 and CDR2: SEHNR and FQNEAQ (reference sequence). There are 16 residues in the CDR3. The CDR3 sequence is CASSPQGFGSTGELFF. As DNA, the CDR3 is TGTGCCAGCAGCCCACAGGGATTTGGGAGCACCGGGGAGCTGTTTTTT. Full variable domain (remainder filled in from reference TRBV7-9 and TRBJ2-2): DTGVSQNPRHKITKRGQNVTFRCDPISEHNRLYWYRQTLGQGPEFLTYFQNEAQLEKSRLLSDRFSAERPKGSFSTLEIQRTEQGDSAMYLCASSPQGFGSTGELFFGEGSRLTVL.

In the case of this clonotype: At one boundary the junction diverges from the germline segment, which might be a read error. The rearrangement joins TRBV12-3 or TRBV12-4 to TRBJ2-3, with a tentative D call TRBD2 (5 bases). The CDR3 extends over 15 amino acids. The CDR3 region is CASRLAWRPGDTQYF. CDR3 DNA sequence: TGTGCCAGCAGATTAGCGTGGCGGCCCGGAGATACGCAGTATTTT.

The chain employs TRBV6-1 and TRBJ1-1; D unresolved. The length of the CDR3 is 12 residues. Per germline, CDR1 MNHNS and CDR2 SASEGT. Trimming pared 6 bases from V and 1 base from J, leaving 6 bases between. The CDR3 sequence is CASRKQNTEAFF. The CDR3 nucleotides read TGTGCCAGCAGAAAACAGAACACTGAAGCTTTCTTT.

The rearrangement links TRBV27 to TRBJ2-1; 14 positions agree with TRBD2. CDR3 length: 14 residues. Germline V lookup: CDR1 MNHEY, CDR2 SMNVEV (reference sequence). The J segment lost 9 bases and the V segment lost 6 bases, leaving 4 bases of the junction unmatched. The CDR3 is CASSPGLAGAEQFF. Here the CDR3 DNA reads TGTGCCAGCAGCCCGGGACTAGCGGGAGCTGAGCAGTTCTTC.

The J gene is TRBJ2-1, the V gene TRBV5-1; tentatively, D is TRBD1 (5 bases). The V end lost 0 bases, the J end lost 9 bases, and 10 bases lay between the germline ends. This CDR3 region has 13 residues. The V gene's germline CDR1 is SGHRS and CDR2 YFSETQ. The chain's CDR3 is CASSLASGFEQFF. The CDR3, as DNA: TGCGCCAGCAGCTTGGCGTCAGGGTTTGAGCAGTTCTTC. The full variable domain, its missing parts supplied by reference TRBV5-1 and TRBJ2-1, is KAGVTQTPRYLIKTRGQQVTLSCSPISGHRSVSWYQQTPGQGLQFLFEYFSETQRNKGNFPGRFSGRQFSNSRSEMNVSTLELGDSALYLCASSLASGFEQFFGPGTRLTVL.

This clonotype was seen a single time. One base away lies a much larger clone, so this may be a sequencing read error. This chain connects TRBV6-2 or TRBV6-3 to TRBJ2-3; D perhaps matches TRBD2 (5 bases). Germline assignment: CDR1 MNHEY and CDR2 SVGEGT. V was pared by 2 bases and J by 4 bases, with 10 bases between. CDR3 length: 14 amino acids. The CDR3 protein is CASSYVAGADTQYF. The CDR3 bases are TGTGCCAGCAGTTACGTGGCGGGCGCAGATACGCAGTATTTT.

In regard to this clonotype: An end of the junction does not agree with germline; a read error may underlie this. The V gene is TRBV6-5, the J gene TRBJ2-3; 8 bases align to TRBD1. The CDR3 has 16 amino acids. Germline assignment: CDR1 MNHEY and CDR2 SVGAGI. DNA for the CDR3: TGTGCCAGCAGTCACAGAGTCCAGGGGGCACCAGATACGCAGAATTTT. Residues: CASSHRVQGAPDTQNF.

Worth noting for this clonotype: Since a much larger clone is just one base distant, this may be a read error. This chain connects TRBV19 to TRBJ2-1; TRBD2 aligns across 7 bases. CDR1 is LNHDA and CDR2 is SQIVND in the germline V gene (reference sequence). This CDR3 comprises 13 residues. CDR3 in amino acids: CASQAGPYKEQFF. The CDR3 DNA follows: TGTGCCAGCCAAGCGGGACCATACAAAGAGCAGTTCTTC.

As concerns this clonotype: A much larger clone differs by one base, so this may be a read error. The chain carries TRBV13 and TRBJ1-1; a weak D match, TRBD1 (5 bases). CDR3 size: 15 residues. Germline CDR1 reads PRHDT; CDR2 reads FYEKMQ (reference sequence). The V gene lost 0 bases and the J gene lost 4 bases, with 12 bases spanning the gap. The CDR3 DNA sequence: TGTGCCAGCAGCTTAGGAATGGGGGGACCCACTGAAGCTTTCTTT. This gives the protein CASSLGMGGPTEAFF. The full variable domain, with the rest looked up from reference TRBV13 and TRBJ1-1, is AAGVIQSPRHLIKEKRETATLKCYPIPRHDTVYWYQQGPGQDPQFLISFYEKMQSDKGSIPDRFSAQQFSDYHSELNMSSLELGDSALYFCASSLGMGGPTEAFFGQGTRLTVV.

This clonotype turned up a few times. The chain employs TRBV28 and TRBJ2-7, with 7 bases fitting TRBD1. CDR1 and CDR2 (germline): MDHEN, SYDVKM. This CDR3 has 16 residues. V shed 2 bases and J 0 bases; nucleotides not matched to a gene: 7. The CDR3 sequence is CASSLQTGASSYEQYF. CDR3 nucleotides: TGTGCCAGCAGTTTACAAACAGGGGCGAGCTCCTACGAGCAGTACTTC.